This note documents a single T cell receptor (delta chain) sequence. Translating this DNA gives a protein that differs at residue 11 from the TCRdb one, which belongs to a much larger clone; a read error is likely, and the protein shown is this translation. TCRdb re-called the multiplex PCR reads via CATT. The sample lists 80,000 to 95,000 delta-chain clones; 1.4% were seen once. These data are taken from a study of γδ T cells in repeated Plasmodium falciparum infection. On the study more broadly: Sampling occurred at baseline, pre-infection for selected infections, and 21 days post-infection.

Trimming took 1 base from V and 0 from J; bases not matched to a gene: 9. Germline values: CDR1 GEAIGNYY, CDR2 EKD. The CDR3 spans 18 residues. Gammadelta T cells were flow-sorted from PBMC into Vgamma9/Vdelta2+ and Vdelta2-negative populations for bulk analysis. The clonotype was recovered from a pool of human donors (malaria-infected and uninfected, not separated). This chain links TRDV2 with TRDJ1; 11 bases align to TRDD3. TCRdb lists no J gene, so it was determined here by aligning the DNA to germline. The sequenced material came from gamma-delta T cells from blood. CDR3 in amino acids: CACDTRLGDKEHTDKLIF. CDR3 DNA sequence: TGTGCCTGTGACACACGACTGGGGGATAAGGAACACACCGATAAACTCATCTTT.